This T cell receptor beta chain was retrieved from a study of OX40 agonist ivuxolimab in advanced cancers. Libraries were prepared by immunoSEQ multiplex PCR; TCRdb keeps only in-frame clonotypes and omits some of them. In the table there are 50,000 to 65,000 clones, roughly 85% of which are singletons. V shed 4 bases and J 5 bases; nucleotides not matched to a gene: 9. Germline V gene lookup returns CDR1 MNHEY and CDR2 SMNVEV (reference sequence). The CDR3 consists of 15 residues. The origin of this receptor is an adult with an advanced solid tumor such as melanoma, head and neck, liver or kidney cancer. This sample comprised CD4+ or CD8+ T cells sorted from blood, obtained in a trial of the OX40 agonist ivuxolimab. The genes are TRBV27 and TRBJ2-5; the match to TRBD1 covers 8 bases. The DNA of the CDR3 is TGTGCCAGCAGTTGGGCAGGGGGCGTCGGTGAGACCCAGTACTTC. Protein sequence: CASSWAGGVGETQYF.